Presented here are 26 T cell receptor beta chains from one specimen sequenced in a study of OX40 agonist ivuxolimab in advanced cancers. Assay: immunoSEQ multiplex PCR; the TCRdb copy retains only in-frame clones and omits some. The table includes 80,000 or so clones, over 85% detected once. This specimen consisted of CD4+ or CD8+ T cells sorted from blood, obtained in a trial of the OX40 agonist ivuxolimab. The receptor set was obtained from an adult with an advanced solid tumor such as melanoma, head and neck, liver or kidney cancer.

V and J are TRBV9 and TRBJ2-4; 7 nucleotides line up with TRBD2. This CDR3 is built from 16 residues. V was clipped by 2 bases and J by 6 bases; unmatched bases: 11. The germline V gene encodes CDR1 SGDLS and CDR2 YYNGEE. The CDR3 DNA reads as TGTGCCAGCAGCGTCGGGGGGTCCAACAGAGGAAACATTCAGTACTTC. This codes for CASSVGGSNRGNIQYF.

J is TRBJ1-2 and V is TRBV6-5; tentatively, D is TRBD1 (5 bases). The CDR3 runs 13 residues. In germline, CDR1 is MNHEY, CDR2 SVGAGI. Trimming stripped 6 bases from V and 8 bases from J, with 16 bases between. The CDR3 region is CASSRGTPGGYTF. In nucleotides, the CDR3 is TGTGCCAGCAGCCGAGGGACGCCGGGGGGCTACACCTTC.

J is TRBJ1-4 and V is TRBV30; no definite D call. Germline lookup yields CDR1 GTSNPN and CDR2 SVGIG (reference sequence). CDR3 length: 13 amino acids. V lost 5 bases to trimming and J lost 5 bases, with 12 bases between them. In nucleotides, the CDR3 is TGTGCCTGGGCCCAGAGAGTGAATGAAAAACTGTTTTTT. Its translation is CAWAQRVNEKLFF.

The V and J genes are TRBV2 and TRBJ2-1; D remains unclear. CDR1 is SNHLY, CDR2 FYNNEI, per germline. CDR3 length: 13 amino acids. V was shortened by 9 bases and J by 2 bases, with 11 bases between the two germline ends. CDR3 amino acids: CASTTETYNEQFF. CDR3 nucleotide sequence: TGTGCCAGTACTACAGAGACCTACAATGAGCAGTTCTTC.

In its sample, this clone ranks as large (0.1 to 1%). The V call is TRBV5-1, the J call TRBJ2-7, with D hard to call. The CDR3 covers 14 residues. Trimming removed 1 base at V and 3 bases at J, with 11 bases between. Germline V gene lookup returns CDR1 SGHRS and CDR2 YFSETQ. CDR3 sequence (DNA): TGCGCCAGCAGCTTGAGGAGCCCGGGCTACGAGCAGTACTTC. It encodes CASSLRSPGYEQYF.

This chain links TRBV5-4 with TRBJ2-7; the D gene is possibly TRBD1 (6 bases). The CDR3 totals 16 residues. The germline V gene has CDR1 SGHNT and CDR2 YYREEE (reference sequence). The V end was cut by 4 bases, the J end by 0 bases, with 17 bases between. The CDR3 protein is CASSLGQYSSSYEQYF. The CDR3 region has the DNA TGTGCCAGCAGCCTCGGACAGTATTCGAGCTCCTACGAGCAGTACTTC. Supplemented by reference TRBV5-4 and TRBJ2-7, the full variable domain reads ETGVTQSPTHLIKTRGQQVTLRCSSQSGHNTVSWYQQALGQGPQFIFQYYREEENGRGNFPPRFSGLQFPNYSSELNVNALELDDSALYLCASSLGQYSSSYEQYFGPGTRLTVT.

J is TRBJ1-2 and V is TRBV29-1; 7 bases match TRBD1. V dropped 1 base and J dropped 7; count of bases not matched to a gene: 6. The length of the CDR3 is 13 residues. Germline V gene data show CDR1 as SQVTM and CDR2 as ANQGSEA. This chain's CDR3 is CSVEGPGGSGYTF. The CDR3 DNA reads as TGCAGCGTTGAAGGGCCAGGGGGGAGTGGCTACACCTTC.

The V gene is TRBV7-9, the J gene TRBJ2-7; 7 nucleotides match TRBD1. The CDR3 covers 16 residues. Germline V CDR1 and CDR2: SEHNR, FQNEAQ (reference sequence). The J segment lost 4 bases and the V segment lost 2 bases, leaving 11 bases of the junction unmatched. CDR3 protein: CASSLTSGQGEYEQYF. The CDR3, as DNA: TGTGCCAGCAGCTTAACCTCAGGGCAGGGGGAGTACGAGCAGTACTTC. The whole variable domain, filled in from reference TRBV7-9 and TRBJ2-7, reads DTGVSQNPRHKITKRGQNVTFRCDPISEHNRLYWYRQTLGQGPEFLTYFQNEAQLEKSRLLSDRFSAERPKGSFSTLEIQRTEQGDSAMYLCASSLTSGQGEYEQYFGPGTRLTVT.

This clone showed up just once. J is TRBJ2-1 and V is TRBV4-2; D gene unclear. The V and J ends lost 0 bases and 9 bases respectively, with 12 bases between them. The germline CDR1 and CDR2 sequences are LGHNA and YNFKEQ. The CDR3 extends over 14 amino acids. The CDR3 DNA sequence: TGTGCCAGCAGCCAAGAGGTGGTGTCGGGTGAGCAGTTCTTC. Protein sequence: CASSQEVVSGEQFF.

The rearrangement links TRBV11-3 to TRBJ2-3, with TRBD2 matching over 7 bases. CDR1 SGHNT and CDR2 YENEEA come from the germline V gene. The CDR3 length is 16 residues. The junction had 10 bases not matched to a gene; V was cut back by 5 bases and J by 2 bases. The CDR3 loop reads CASSRSSGEYTDTQYF. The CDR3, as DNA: TGTGCCAGCAGCCGTAGCAGCGGGGAATACACAGATACGCAGTATTTT. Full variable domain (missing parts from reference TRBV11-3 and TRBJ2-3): EAGVVQSPRYKIIEKKQPVAFWCNPISGHNTLYWYLQNLGQGPELLIRYENEEAVDDSQLPKDRFSAERLKGVDSTLKIQPAELGDSAVYLCASSRSSGEYTDTQYFGPGTRLTVL.

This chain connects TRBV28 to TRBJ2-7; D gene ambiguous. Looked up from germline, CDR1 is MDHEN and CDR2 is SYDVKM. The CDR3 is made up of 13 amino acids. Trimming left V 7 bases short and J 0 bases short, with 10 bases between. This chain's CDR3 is CASMGGLSYEQYF. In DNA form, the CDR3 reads TGTGCCAGCATGGGCGGCCTCTCCTACGAGCAGTACTTC.

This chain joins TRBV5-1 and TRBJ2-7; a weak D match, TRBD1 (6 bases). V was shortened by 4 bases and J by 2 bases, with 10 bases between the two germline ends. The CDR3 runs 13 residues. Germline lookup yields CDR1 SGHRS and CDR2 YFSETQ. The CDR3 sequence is CASSMGAPYEQYF. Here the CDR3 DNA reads TGCGCCAGCAGCATGGGGGCGCCCTACGAGCAGTACTTC.

CDR3 nucleotide sequence: TGCGCCAGCAGCGGAGCGCTATCCTACAATGAGCAGTTCTTC. Its translation is CASSGALSYNEQFF. The rearrangement uses TRBV4-1 and TRBJ2-1; no firm D call. Trimming removed 5 bases at V and 1 base at J, with 9 bases between. Germline V lookup: CDR1 MGHRA, CDR2 YSYEKL. The CDR3 spans 14 residues.

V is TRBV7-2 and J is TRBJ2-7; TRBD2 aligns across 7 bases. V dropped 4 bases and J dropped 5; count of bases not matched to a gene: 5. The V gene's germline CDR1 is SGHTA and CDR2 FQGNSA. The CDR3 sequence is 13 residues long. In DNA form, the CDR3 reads TGTGCCAGCAGCTGGGGCGGGGGTGACGAGCAGTACTTC. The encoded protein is CASSWGGGDEQYF. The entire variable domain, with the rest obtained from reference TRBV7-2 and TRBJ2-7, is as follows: GAGVSQSPSNKVTEKGKDVELRCDPISGHTALYWYRQSLGQGLEFLIYFQGNSAPDKSGLPSDRFSAERTGGSVSTLTIQRTQQEDSAVYLCASSWGGGDEQYFGPGTRLTVT.

The CDR3 DNA is TGTGCCAGTCGACGTCCGGGGTCAGCTAACTATGGCTACACCTTC. Encoded protein: CASRRPGSANYGYTF. The rearrangement uses TRBV19 and TRBJ1-2; D gene ambiguous. This CDR3 contains 15 residues. The V end lost 8 bases, the J end lost 0 bases, and 16 bases lay between the germline ends. Germline V CDR1 and CDR2: LNHDA, SQIVND (reference sequence).

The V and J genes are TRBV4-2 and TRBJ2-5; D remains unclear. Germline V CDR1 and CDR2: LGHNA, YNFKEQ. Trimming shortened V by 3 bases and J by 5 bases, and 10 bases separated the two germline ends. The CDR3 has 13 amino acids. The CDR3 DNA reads TGTGCCAGCAGCCACGCGGCAGTTGAGACCCAGTACTTC. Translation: CASSHAAVETQYF.

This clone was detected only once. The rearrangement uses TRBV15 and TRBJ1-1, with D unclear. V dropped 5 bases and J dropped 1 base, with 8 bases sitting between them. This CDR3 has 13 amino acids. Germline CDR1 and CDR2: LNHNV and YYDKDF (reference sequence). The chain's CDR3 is CATSLDRNTEAFF. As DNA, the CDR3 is TGTGCCACCAGCCTAGACCGGAACACTGAAGCTTTCTTT.

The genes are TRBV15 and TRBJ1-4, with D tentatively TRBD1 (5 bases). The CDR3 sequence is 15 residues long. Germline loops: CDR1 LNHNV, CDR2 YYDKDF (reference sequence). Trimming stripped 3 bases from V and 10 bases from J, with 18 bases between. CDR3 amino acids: CATSRGGSTSGKLFF. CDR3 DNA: TGTGCCACCAGCAGGGGGGGGTCCACCTCGGGAAAACTGTTTTTT. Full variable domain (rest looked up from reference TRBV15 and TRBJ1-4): DAMVIQNPRYQVTQFGKPVTLSCSQTLNHNVMYWYQQKSSQAPKLLFHYYDKDFNNEADTPDNFQSRRPNTSFCFLDIRSPGLGDTAMYLCATSRGGSTSGKLFFGSGTQLSVL.

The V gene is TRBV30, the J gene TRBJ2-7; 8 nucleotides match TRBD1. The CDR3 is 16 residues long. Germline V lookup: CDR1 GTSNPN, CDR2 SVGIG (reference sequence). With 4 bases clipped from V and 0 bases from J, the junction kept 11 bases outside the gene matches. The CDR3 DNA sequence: TGTGCCTGGAACAGGGGGACGAAACTCAACTCCTACGAGCAGTACTTC. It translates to CAWNRGTKLNSYEQYF. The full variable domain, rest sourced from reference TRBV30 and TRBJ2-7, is SQTIHQWPATLVQPVGSPLSLECTVEGTSNPNLYWYRQAAGRGLQLLFYSVGIGQISSEVPQNLSASRPQDRQFILSSKKLLLSDSGFYLCAWNRGTKLNSYEQYFGPGTRLTVT.

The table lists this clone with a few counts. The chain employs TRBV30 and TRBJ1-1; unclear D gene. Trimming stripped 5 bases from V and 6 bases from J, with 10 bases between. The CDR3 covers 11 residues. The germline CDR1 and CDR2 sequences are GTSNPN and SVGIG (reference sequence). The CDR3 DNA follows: TGTGCCTGGGTCCCTGTGTCTGAAGCTTTCTTT. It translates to CAWVPVSEAFF. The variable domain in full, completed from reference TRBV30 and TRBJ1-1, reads SQTIHQWPATLVQPVGSPLSLECTVEGTSNPNLYWYRQAAGRGLQLLFYSVGIGQISSEVPQNLSASRPQDRQFILSSKKLLLSDSGFYLCAWVPVSEAFFGQGTRLTVV.

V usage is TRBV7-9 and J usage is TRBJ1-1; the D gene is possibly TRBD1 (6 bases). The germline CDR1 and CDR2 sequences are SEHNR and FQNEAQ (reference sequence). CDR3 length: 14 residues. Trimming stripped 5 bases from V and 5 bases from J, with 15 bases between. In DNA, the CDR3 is TGTGCCAGCAGCCTACAGGGCTCGGGAACTGAAGCTTTCTTT. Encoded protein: CASSLQGSGTEAFF.

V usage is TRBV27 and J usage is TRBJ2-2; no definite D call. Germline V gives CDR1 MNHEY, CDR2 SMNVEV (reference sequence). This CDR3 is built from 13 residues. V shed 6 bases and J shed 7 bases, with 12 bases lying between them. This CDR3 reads CASSSVFGGELFF. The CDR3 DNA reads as TGTGCCAGCAGCTCCGTTTTTGGCGGGGAGCTGTTTTTT.

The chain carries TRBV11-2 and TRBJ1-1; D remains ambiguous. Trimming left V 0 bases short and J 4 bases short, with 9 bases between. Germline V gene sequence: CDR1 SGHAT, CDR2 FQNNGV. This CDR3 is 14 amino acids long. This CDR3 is CASSLDPQSTEAFF. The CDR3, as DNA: TGTGCCAGCAGCTTAGATCCCCAGTCCACTGAAGCTTTCTTT.

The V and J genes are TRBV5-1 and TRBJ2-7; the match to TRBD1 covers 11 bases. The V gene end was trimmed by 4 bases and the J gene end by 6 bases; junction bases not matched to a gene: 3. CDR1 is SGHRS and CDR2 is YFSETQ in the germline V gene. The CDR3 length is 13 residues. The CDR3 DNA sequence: TGCGCCAGCAGCCACGGGACAGGGGGCGAGCAGTACTTC. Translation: CASSHGTGGEQYF.

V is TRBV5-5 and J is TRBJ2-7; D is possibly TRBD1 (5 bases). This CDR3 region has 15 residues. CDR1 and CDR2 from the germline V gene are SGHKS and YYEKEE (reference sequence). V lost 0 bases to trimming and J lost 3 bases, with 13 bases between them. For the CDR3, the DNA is TGTGCCAGCAGCTTGGGAAGGGGCAATCGCTACGAGCAGTACTTC. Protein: CASSLGRGNRYEQYF. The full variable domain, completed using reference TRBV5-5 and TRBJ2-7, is DAGVTQSPTHLIKTRGQQVTLRCSPISGHKSVSWYQQVLGQGPQFIFQYYEKEERGRGNFPDRFSARQFPNYSSELNVNALLLGDSALYLCASSLGRGNRYEQYFGPGTRLTVT.

The CDR3 region has the DNA TGTGCCAGCAGTCTGACGGGGCAGGGTTGGAGAGGAGGCTACACCTTC. Its translation is CASSLTGQGWRGGYTF. V usage is TRBV28 and J usage is TRBJ1-2, with TRBD1 as a possible D gene (5 bases). Germline V lookup: CDR1 MDHEN, CDR2 SYDVKM. Trimming took 5 bases from V and 8 from J, leaving 24 bases between them. The CDR3 runs to 16 residues.